Reported below is one TCR beta chain. This sample stems from a study of blood T cell repertoires in COVID-19. Study-level information: Samples taken during acute and convalescent COVID-19 were collected in the United States, Italy and Spain. Sources were T cells, B-cell-depleted T cells, or PBMCs; the material itself was cDNA or gDNA.

Original methodology: Using reference gene primer amplification, nucleated cell counts were estimated. TCRdb keeps only in-frame clones here, not all; method: immunoSEQ multiplex PCR. The V and J calls and clone size come from that table; D and trimming were worked out from the DNA. Of about 200,000 clones listed, 84% are singletons. The sequenced sample consisted of peripheral blood. The TCR was taken from a woman between 70 and 85 years old with active or convalescent COVID-19.

The CDR3 spells CATSDSRWREFF. The CDR3 coding sequence is TGTGCCACCAGTGATTCCCGGTGGCGGGAGTTCTTC. V and J are TRBV24-1 and TRBJ2-1, with D perhaps TRBD2 (5 bases). With 2 bases removed from V and 14 bases from J, the gap between germline ends came to 12 bases. Germline assignment: CDR1 KGHDR and CDR2 SFDVKD. The CDR3 contains 12 residues.